Listed below are T cell receptor beta chains from one sample, sequenced in a study of shared clonotypes between healthy human individuals. Clones were sequenced by immunoSEQ multiplex PCR, and TCRdb holds only the in-frame ones, with some missing. Among around 700,000 clones listed, around two thirds were seen once. Sequenced sample: memory CD4+ T cells sorted from blood. The receptors were sampled from a young woman in good health. Each CDR3 is given with its conserved first and last residue. The D gene is left open where the match is weak.

d_gene: TRBD2; v_gene: TRBV30; j_gene: TRBJ2-1; CDR3aa: CAWKLAGTYNEQFF
d_gene: NA; v_gene: TRBV29-1; j_gene: TRBJ2-1; CDR3aa: CSGVGDYNEQFF
d_gene: TRBD1; v_gene: TRBV19; j_gene: TRBJ2-1; CDR3aa: CASSRTGPTGHNEQFF
d_gene: TRBD1; v_gene: TRBV19; j_gene: TRBJ1-4; CDR3aa: CASRTGIATNEKLFF
d_gene: NA; v_gene: TRBV6-6; j_gene: TRBJ2-7; CDR3aa: CASSYGTPSYEQYF
d_gene: TRBD1; v_gene: TRBV6-6; j_gene: TRBJ1-4; CDR3aa: CASSKDRGNEKLFF
d_gene: NA; v_gene: TRBV25-1; j_gene: TRBJ2-2; CDR3aa: CASSEMVGELFF
d_gene: NA; v_gene: TRBV2; j_gene: TRBJ2-3; CDR3aa: CASRGIGGDTQYF
d_gene: NA; v_gene: TRBV10-1; j_gene: TRBJ2-1; CDR3aa: CASSESWGNEQFF
d_gene: NA; v_gene: TRBV5-6; j_gene: TRBJ2-3; CDR3aa: CASSLGVPGTDTQYF
d_gene: TRBD2; v_gene: TRBV28; j_gene: TRBJ2-3; CDR3aa: CASKESGLVESDTQYF
d_gene: NA; v_gene: TRBV6-1; j_gene: TRBJ1-5; CDR3aa: CASVKGVGQPQHF
d_gene: NA; v_gene: TRBV23-1; j_gene: TRBJ1-5; CDR3aa: CANQLGRREPRNQPQHF
d_gene: NA; v_gene: TRBV11-2; j_gene: TRBJ2-7; CDR3aa: CASSPLGGATYEQYF
d_gene: TRBD1; v_gene: TRBV7-9; j_gene: TRBJ2-7; CDR3aa: CASSFKGQGAYEQYF
d_gene: TRBD2; v_gene: TRBV29-1; j_gene: TRBJ2-7; CDR3aa: CSGRTSGSYEQYF
d_gene: TRBD2; v_gene: TRBV2; j_gene: TRBJ2-3; CDR3aa: CASNRGTSGTDTQYF
d_gene: NA; v_gene: TRBV5-1; j_gene: TRBJ2-7; CDR3aa: CASSLRDEGEQYF
d_gene: NA; v_gene: TRBV10-3; j_gene: TRBJ2-7; CDR3aa: CAISQGGSTYEQYF
d_gene: TRBD1; v_gene: TRBV28; j_gene: TRBJ2-3; CDR3aa: CASSQGGTWRTDTQYF
d_gene: NA; v_gene: TRBV28; j_gene: TRBJ1-5; CDR3aa: CASRWQGGNQPQHF
d_gene: NA; v_gene: TRBV5-1; j_gene: TRBJ1-3; CDR3aa: CASSLGDRRGNTIYF
d_gene: TRBD2; v_gene: TRBV11-2; j_gene: TRBJ2-3; CDR3aa: CASSLVGGLDTQYF
d_gene: NA; v_gene: TRBV29-1; j_gene: TRBJ2-5; CDR3aa: CSVDPTDGTQYF
d_gene: NA; v_gene: TRBV11-1; j_gene: TRBJ2-1; CDR3aa: CASREGPSDYNEQFF
d_gene: TRBD2; v_gene: TRBV25-1; j_gene: TRBJ2-7; CDR3aa: CASSRPSGSNYEQYF
d_gene: TRBD2; v_gene: TRBV19; j_gene: TRBJ2-7; CDR3aa: CASSRRLAGGLQGEQYF
d_gene: NA; v_gene: TRBV10-3; j_gene: TRBJ2-1; CDR3aa: CAISVGGSSNEQFF
d_gene: TRBD2; v_gene: TRBV28; j_gene: TRBJ2-3; CDR3aa: CAGRPGLEDSTQYF
d_gene: TRBD1; v_gene: TRBV2; j_gene: TRBJ2-7; CDR3aa: CASSKQGASSEQYF
d_gene: NA; v_gene: TRBV28; j_gene: TRBJ2-2; CDR3aa: CASRQPHTGELFF
d_gene: NA; v_gene: TRBV28; j_gene: TRBJ2-7; CDR3aa: CASSPPSYEQYF